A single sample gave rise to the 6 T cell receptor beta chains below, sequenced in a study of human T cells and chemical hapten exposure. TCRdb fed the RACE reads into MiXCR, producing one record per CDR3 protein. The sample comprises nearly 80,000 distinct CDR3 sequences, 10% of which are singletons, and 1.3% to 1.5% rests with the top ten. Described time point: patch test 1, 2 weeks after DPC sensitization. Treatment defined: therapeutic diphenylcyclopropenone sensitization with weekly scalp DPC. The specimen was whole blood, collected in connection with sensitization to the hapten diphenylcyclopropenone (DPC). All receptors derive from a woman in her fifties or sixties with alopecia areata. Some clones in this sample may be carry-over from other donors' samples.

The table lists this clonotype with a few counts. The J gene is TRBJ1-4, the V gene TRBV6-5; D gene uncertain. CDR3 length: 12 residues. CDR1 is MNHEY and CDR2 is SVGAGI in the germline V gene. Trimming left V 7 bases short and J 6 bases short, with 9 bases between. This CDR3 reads CASKPLDEKLFF. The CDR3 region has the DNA TGTGCCAGCAAGCCCCTGGATGAAAAACTGTTTTTT.

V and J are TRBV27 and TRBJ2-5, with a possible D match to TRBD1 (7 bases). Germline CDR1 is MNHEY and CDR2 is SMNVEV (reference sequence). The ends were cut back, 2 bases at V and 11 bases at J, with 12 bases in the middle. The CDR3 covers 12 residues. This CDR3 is CASSLPGGRQYF. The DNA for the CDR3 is TGTGCCAGCAGTTTACCAGGGGGGCGGCAGTACTTC.

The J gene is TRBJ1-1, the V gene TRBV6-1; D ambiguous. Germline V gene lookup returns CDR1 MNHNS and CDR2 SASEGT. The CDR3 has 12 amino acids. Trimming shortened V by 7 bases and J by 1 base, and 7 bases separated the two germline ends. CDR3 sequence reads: CASTRQNTEAFF. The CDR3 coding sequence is TGTGCCAGCACTAGACAGAACACTGAAGCTTTCTTT.

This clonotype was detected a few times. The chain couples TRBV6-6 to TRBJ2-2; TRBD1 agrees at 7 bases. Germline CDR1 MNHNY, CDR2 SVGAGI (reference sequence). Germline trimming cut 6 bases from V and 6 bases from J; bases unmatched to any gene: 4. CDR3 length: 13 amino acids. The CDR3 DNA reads TGTGCCAGCAGCCCGACAGGGTCCGGGGAGCTGTTTTTT. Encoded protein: CASSPTGSGELFF.

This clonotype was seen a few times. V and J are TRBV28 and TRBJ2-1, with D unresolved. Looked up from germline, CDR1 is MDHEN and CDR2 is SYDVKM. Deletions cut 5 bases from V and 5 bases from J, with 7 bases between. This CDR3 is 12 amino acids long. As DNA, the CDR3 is TGTGCCAGCAGTCGCAGAAACAATGAGCAGTTCTTC. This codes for CASSRRNNEQFF.

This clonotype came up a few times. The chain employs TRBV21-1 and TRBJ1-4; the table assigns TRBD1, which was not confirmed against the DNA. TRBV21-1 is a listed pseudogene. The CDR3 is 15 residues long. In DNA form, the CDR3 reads TGTGCCAGCAGCTCTCGCTCTACAGGGATGGAAAAACTGTTTTTT. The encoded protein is CASSSRSTGMEKLFF.